This T cell receptor (beta chain) originates from a study of vaccination effects on CD4 cells after COVID-19. Overall study: Samples came from a couple of convalescent patients 16 days and one week before vaccination. Whole-study results and caveats: Marked clonal contraction of both clone types appeared late after vaccination.

Here immunoSEQ multiplex PCR was the method, and the copy in TCRdb shows in-frame clones only, minus some. The sample has tens of thousands of clones, 72% seen once. As for this clone: Its cognate antigen is unknown.

Germline V gene data show CDR1 as SNHLY and CDR2 as FYNNEI. This CDR3 spans 15 amino acids. With V trimmed by 5 bases and J by 4 bases, 7 bases remained unmatched. Sequencing in the ViraFEST assay came after antigen-specific CD4+ T cells had been expanded with viral peptide pools, which were used to stimulate PBMC. Upon completion of about eleven days in culture, CD4+ T cells were isolated. PCR confirmed that the person was infected with SARS-CoV-2 between March and December 2020. The culture medium for approximately 1.9 million PBMC per well included roughly 10 IU/ml IL-2 and about 10 ug/ml peptides. IL-2 medium was substituted for half the medium on days 3 and 7.

This specimen was CD4+ T cells from PBMCs cultured with a peptide pool, taken before COVID-19 vaccination. V gene TRBV2 combines with J gene TRBJ1-1, with 10 nucleotides matching TRBD1. The clonotype originates from a human donor who had a prior SARS-CoV-2 infection. The CDR3, as DNA: TGTGCCAGCAGTCGGGACAGGGGTTGGGGCACTGAAGCTTTCTTT. Translation: CASSRDRGWGTEAFF.